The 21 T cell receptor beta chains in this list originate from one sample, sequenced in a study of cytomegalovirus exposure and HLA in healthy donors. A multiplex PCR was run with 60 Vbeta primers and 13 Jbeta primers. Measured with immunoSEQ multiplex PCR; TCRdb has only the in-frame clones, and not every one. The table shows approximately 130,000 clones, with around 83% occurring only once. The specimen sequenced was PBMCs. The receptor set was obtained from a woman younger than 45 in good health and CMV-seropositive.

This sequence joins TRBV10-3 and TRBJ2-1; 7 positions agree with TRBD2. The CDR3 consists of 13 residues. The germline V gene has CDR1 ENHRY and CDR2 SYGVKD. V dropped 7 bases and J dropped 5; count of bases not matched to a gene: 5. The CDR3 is CAITPSGNNEQFF. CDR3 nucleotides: TGTGCCATCACCCCTAGCGGAAACAATGAGCAGTTCTTC.

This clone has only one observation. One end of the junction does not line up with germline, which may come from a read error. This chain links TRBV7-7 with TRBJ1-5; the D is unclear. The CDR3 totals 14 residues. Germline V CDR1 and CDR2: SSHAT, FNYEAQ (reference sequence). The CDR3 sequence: CASSFGVDGQPQHF. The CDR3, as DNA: TGTGCTAGCAGCTTCGGGGTCGACGGACAGCCCCAGCATTTT. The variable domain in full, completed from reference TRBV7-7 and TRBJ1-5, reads GAGVSQSPRYKVTKRGQDVTLRCDPISSHATLYWYQQALGQGPEFLTYFNYEAQPDKSGLPSDRFSAERPEGSISTLTIQRTEQRDSAMYRCASSFGVDGQPQHFGDGTRLSIL.

In DNA, the CDR3 is TGTGCCAGCAGCTTAACTGGGCAGGGGGCGGCAGATACGCAGTATTTT. Translated, it gives CASSLTGQGAADTQYF. This sequence joins TRBV7-3 and TRBJ2-3, with 8 nucleotides matching TRBD1. The CDR3 totals 16 residues. CDR1 and CDR2 (germline): SGHTA, FQGTGA. The J segment lost 4 bases and the V segment lost 0 bases, leaving 6 bases of the junction unmatched.

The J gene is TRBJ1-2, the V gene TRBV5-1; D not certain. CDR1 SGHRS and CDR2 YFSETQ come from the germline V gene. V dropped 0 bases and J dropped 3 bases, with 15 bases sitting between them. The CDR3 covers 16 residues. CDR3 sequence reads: CASSLAPGGVDYGYTF. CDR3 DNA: TGCGCCAGCAGCTTGGCCCCTGGCGGGGTGGACTATGGCTACACCTTC.

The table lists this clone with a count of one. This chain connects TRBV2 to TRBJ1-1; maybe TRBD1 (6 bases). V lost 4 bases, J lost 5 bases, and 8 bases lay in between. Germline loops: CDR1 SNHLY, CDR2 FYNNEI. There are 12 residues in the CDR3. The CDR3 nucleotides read TGTGCCAGCAGTGTACAGGGAACTGAAGCTTTCTTT. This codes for CASSVQGTEAFF.

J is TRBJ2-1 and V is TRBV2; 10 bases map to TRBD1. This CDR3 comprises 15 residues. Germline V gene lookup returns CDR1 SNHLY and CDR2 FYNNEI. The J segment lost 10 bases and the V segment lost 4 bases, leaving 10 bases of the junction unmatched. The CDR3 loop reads CASSGGGQGIGEQFF. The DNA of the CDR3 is TGTGCCAGCAGTGGGGGGGGACAGGGGATCGGAGAGCAGTTCTTC.

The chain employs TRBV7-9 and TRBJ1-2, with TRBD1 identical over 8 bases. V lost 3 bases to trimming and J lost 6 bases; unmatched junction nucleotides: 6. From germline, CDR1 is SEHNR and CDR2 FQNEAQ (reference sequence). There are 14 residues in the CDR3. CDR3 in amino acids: CASSFLSTGDGYTF. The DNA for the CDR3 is TGTGCCAGCAGCTTTTTGTCGACAGGGGATGGCTACACCTTC.

The CDR3 coding sequence is TGCGCCAGCTTTTGGGGACTAGAGACAGATACGCAGTATTTT. Amino acids: CASFWGLETDTQYF. The rearrangement uses TRBV5-1 and TRBJ2-3; TRBD2 matches 8 bases. Germline V gives CDR1 SGHRS, CDR2 YFSETQ. Trimming removed 7 bases from V and 3 bases from J; junction bases left unmatched: 7. There are 14 residues in the CDR3.

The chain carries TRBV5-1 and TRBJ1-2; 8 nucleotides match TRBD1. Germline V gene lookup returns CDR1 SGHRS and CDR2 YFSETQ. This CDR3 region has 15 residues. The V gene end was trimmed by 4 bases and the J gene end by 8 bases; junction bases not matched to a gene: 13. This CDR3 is CASSPLNGQGGGYTF. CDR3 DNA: TGCGCCAGCAGCCCCCTTAATGGACAGGGCGGAGGCTACACCTTC.

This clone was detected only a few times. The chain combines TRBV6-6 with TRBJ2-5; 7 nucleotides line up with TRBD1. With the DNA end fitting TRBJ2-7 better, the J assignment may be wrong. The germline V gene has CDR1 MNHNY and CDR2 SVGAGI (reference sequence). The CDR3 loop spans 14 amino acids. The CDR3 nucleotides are TGTGCCAGCAGTTCAGGGACAGTCACCTACGAGCAGTACTTC. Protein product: CASSSGTVTYEQYF.

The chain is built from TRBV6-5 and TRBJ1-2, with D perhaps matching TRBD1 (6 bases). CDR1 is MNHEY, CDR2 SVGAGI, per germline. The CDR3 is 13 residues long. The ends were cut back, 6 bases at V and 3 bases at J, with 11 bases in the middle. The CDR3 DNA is TGTGCCAGCAGGGCAACAGGGCACTATGGCTACACCTTC. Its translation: CASRATGHYGYTF.

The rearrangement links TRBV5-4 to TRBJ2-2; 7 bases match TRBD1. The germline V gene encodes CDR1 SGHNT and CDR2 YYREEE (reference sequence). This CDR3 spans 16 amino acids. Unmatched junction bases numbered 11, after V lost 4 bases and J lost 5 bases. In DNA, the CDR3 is TGTGCCAGCAGCCCGAGGGGGCAGAGTTGGACCGGGGAGCTGTTTTTT. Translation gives CASSPRGQSWTGELFF.

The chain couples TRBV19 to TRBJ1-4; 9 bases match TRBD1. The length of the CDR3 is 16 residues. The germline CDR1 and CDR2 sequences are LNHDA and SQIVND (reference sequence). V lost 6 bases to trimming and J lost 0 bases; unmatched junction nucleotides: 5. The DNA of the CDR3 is TGTGCCAGTAGCTGGGACAGGGCCCCAACTAATGAAAAACTGTTTTTT. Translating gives CASSWDRAPTNEKLFF.

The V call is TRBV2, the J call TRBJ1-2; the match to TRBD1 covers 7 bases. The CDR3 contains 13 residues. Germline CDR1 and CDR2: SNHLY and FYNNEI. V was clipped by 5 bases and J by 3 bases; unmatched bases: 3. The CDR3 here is CASSKGQYYGYTF. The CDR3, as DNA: TGTGCCAGCAGTAAGGGACAGTACTATGGCTACACCTTC.

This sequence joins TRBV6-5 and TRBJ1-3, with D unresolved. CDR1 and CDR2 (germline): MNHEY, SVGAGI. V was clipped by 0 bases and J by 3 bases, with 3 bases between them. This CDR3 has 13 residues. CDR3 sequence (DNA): TGTGCCAGCAGTTACTCGAGTGGAAACACCATATATTTT. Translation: CASSYSSGNTIYF.

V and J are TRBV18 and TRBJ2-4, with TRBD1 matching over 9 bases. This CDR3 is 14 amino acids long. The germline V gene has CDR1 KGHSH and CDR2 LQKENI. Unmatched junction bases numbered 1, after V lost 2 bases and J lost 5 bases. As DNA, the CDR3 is TGTGCCAGCTCACCAAGACAGGGGGAAAACATTCAGTACTTC. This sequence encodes CASSPRQGENIQYF.

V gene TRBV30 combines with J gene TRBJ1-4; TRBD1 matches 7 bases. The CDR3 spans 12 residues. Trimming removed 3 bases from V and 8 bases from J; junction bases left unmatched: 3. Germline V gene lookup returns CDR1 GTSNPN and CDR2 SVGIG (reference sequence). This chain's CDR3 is CAWSWTGEKLFF. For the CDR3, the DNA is TGTGCCTGGAGCTGGACAGGAGAAAAACTGTTTTTT.

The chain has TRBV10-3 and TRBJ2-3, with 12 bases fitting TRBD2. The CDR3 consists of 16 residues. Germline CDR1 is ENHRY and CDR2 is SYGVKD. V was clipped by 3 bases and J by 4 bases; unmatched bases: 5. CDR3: CAISERTSGNSDTQYF. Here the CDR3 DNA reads TGTGCCATCAGTGAAAGGACTAGCGGGAATTCAGATACGCAGTATTTT.

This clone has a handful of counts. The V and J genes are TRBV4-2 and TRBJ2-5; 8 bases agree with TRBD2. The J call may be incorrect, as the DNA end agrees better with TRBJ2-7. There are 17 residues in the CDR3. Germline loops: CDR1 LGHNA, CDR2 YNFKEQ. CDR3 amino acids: CASSQDTSGGTFYEQYF. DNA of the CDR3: TGTGCCAGCAGCCAAGATACCAGCGGGGGAACATTCTACGAGCAGTACTTC.

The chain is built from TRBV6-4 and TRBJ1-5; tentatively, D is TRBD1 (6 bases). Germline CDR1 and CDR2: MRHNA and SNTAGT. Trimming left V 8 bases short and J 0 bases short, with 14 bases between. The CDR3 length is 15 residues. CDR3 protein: CASDDRNLSNQPQHF. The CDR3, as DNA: TGTGCCAGCGACGACAGGAACCTTAGCAATCAGCCCCAGCATTTT.

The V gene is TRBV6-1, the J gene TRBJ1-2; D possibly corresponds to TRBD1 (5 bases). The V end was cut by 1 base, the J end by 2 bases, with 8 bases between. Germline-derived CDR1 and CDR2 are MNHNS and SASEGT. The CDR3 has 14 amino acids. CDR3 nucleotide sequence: TGTGCCAGCAGTGAAGTTGGGGGGAACTATGGCTACACCTTC. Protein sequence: CASSEVGGNYGYTF.